This is a list of T cell receptor beta chains from one sample in a study of T cell changes during pregnancy in multiple sclerosis. Sequenced by immunoSEQ multiplex PCR; TCRdb stores in-frame clones only, minus some. The sample contains roughly 84,000 clones, over 85% of which appear only once. The sequencing used peripheral blood, collected in the third trimester of pregnancy. The receptors stem from a female donor in good health, enrolled as a control in a pregnancy study. CDR3s include the opening cysteine and the closing phenylalanine or tryptophan. D genes are given only for firm matches. Not all rows give a size; the values are once, few, many and, for expanded clones, a class.

>TRBV30|15|-|-|TRBJ2-5
TGTGCCTGGAGTGGCCGGGCAGGGGGAGGAGAGACCCAGTACTTC
CAWSGRAGGGETQYF
>TRBV5-1|15|-|TRBD2|TRBJ2-5
TGCGCCAGCAGCTTGCAAGCGGGAGGTCGGGAGACCCAGTACTTC
CASSLQAGGRETQYF
>TRBV5-1|13|-|-|TRBJ2-1
TGCGCCAGCAGCTTGGTTGGCTCGAATGAGCAGTTCTTC
CASSLVGSNEQFF
>TRBV25-1|16|-|TRBD1|TRBJ2-7
TGTGCCAGCAGTGGGTCGCGGCAGGGGGAGAACTACGAGCAGTACTTC
CASSGSRQGENYEQYF
>TRBV19|20|-|TRBD2|TRBJ2-2
TGTGCCAGTAGTATAGGTTCCGTGCTAGCGGGAGGGCCCGGGACCGGGGAGCTGTTTTTT
CASSIGSVLAGGPGTGELFF
>TRBV10-3|13|-|TRBD1|TRBJ1-1
TGTGCCATCAGTGAGTTGGGACAGGCCGAAGCTTTCTTT
CAISELGQAEAFF
>TRBV2|14|-|TRBD2|TRBJ2-3
TGTGCCAGCTCTAGCGGGTGGAGCACAGATACGCAGTATTTT
CASSSGWSTDTQYF
>TRBV7-9|16|-|TRBD1|TRBJ1-1
TGTGCCAGCAGCTTAGGAGGGACAGGGGGGAACACTGAAGCTTTCTTT
CASSLGGTGGNTEAFF
>TRBV7-2|15|-|TRBD2|TRBJ2-1
TGTGCCAGCAGCTCCGGGACTAGCGAATACAATGAGCAGTTCTTC
CASSSGTSEYNEQFF
>TRBV19|15|-|-|TRBJ1-1
TGTGCCAGTAGTATTTCAGTACAGCTAAACACTGAAGCTTTCTTT
CASSISVQLNTEAFF
>TRBV30|14|-|-|TRBJ1-5
TGTGCCTGGGCCCCCGACAGCAACAATCAGCCCCAGCATTTT
CAWAPDSNNQPQHF
>TRBV6-1|13|-|-|TRBJ2-5
TGTGCCAGCAGTGGGACATTCCAAGAGACCCAGTACTTC
CASSGTFQETQYF
>TRBV28|15|-|TRBD1|TRBJ2-5
TGTGCCAGCAGTAATCGACAGGGAATATCAGAGACCCAGTACTTC
CASSNRQGISETQYF
>TRBV29-1|10|-|-|TRBJ1-1
TGCAGCGTCGCTGCAGGGAGGGCTTTCTTT
CSVAAGRAFF
>TRBV10-3|14|-|TRBD2|TRBJ2-1
TGTGCCATCAGGGCGGGACTAGGACTTAATGAGCAGTTCTTC
CAIRAGLGLNEQFF
>TRBV19|15|-|-|TRBJ1-5
TGTGCCAGTATCCCGTGGGCGAATAGCAATCAGCCCCAGCATTTT
CASIPWANSNQPQHF
>TRBV27|13|-|-|TRBJ2-1
TGTGCCAGCAGTTCCACAGGGATCGATGAGCAGTTCTTC
CASSSTGIDEQFF
>TRBV5-6|15|-|TRBD1|TRBJ2-7
TGTGCCAGCAGCTTGGATCCGGGACAGGGCTACGAGCAGTACTTC
CASSLDPGQGYEQYF
>TRBV7-2|16|once|-|TRBJ1-2
TGTGCCAGCAGCCCCACGGTCAGGGCTATTACCTATGGCTACACCTTC
CASSPTVRAITYGYTF
>TRBV7-2|15|-|-|TRBJ1-3
TGTGCCAGCAGCTTCTGGGAGTCGGGTGGAAACACCATATATTTT
CASSFWESGGNTIYF
>TRBV28|15|-|TRBD1|TRBJ1-3
TGTGCCAGGTCCTCCTTCAGGGGGGCTGGAAACACCATATATTTT
CARSSFRGAGNTIYF
>TRBV4-1|15|-|TRBD1|TRBJ1-1
TGCGCCAGCAGCCCTTCAGGGGGGCTGGGTATTGAAGCTTTCTTT
CASSPSGGLGIEAFF
>TRBV13|12|-|-|TRBJ2-5
TGTGCCAGCAGTCGGGACCAAGAGACCCAGTACTTC
CASSRDQETQYF
>TRBV13|16|-|-|TRBJ2-6
TGTGCCAGCAGCCAGTGGCAGGCCTCTGGGGCCAACGTCCTGACTTTC
CASSQWQASGANVLTF
>TRBV28|15|-|-|TRBJ1-2
TGTGCCAGCAGTTTTCAGGCCCGAGGGATTCATGGCTACACCTTC
CASSFQARGIHGYTF
>TRBV2|15|-|TRBD1|TRBJ1-5
TGTGCCAGCATGTTACAGGGGGATAGCAATCAGCCCCAGCATTTT
CASMLQGDSNQPQHF
>TRBV19|14|-|-|TRBJ2-7
TGTGCCAGTAGTCCGCCCGACATCCCTTACGAGCAGTACTTC
CASSPPDIPYEQYF
>TRBV6-1|14|-|-|TRBJ2-7
TGTGCCAGCAGCCGAACGTATCTCCCCGGGGAGCAGTACTTC
CASSRTYLPGEQYF
>TRBV5-1|16|-|TRBD1|TRBJ2-3
TGCGCCAGCAGCTCCCTCGGGACAGGGACTACTGATACGCAGTATTTT
CASSSLGTGTTDTQYF
>TRBV7-9|14|-|TRBD2|TRBJ2-7
TGTGCCAGCAGTGGACTTCTAGCGGGAGAGGTGCAGTACTTC
CASSGLLAGEVQYF
>TRBV5-8|15|-|TRBD2|TRBJ2-1
TGTGCCAGCAGGCTAGCGGGGGCTTCCTACAATGAGCAGTTCTTC
CASRLAGASYNEQFF